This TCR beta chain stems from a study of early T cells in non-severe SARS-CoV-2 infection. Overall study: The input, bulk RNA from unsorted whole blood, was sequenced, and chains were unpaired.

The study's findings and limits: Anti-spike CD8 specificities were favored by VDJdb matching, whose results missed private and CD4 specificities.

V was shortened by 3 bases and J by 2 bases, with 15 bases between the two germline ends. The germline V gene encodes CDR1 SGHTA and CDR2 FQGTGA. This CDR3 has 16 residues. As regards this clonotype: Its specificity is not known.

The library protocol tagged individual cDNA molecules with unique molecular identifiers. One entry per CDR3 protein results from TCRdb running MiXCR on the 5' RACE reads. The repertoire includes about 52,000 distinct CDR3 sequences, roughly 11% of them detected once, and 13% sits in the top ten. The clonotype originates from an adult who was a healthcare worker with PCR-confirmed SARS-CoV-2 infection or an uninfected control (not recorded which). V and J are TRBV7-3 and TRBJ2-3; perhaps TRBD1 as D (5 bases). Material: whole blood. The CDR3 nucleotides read TGTGCCAGCAGCTTCGGGCTAGGGGTCAACACAGATACGCAGTATTTT. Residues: CASSFGLGVNTDTQYF.